Detailed here is one TCR beta chain. Its matching antigen is unknown. Germline V lookup: CDR1 MNHEY, CDR2 SVGAGI. V was pared by 5 bases and J by 8 bases, with 19 bases between. This CDR3 has 15 amino acids. CD4+CD45RO+CD25- cells were isolated as memory CD4+ T cells. Constant-region reverse primers amplified full-length variable regions, followed by semi-nested Nested Universal Primer A PCR. In TCRdb, the 5' RACE reads were re-called with MiXCR into one record per CDR3 protein. The table includes roughly 8,400 distinct CDR3 sequences, 60% detected once. Findings of the study overall: Tumor memory CD4+ T cell TCR gene usage was found to cluster with blood and lymph node memory CD4+ cells and with lymph node naive CD4+ cells.

The specimen sequenced was tumor-infiltrating memory CD4+ T cells sorted from the breast tumor. The subset is: memory CD4+ T cells, CD4+CD45RO+CD25-. The TCR was taken from a female donor with breast cancer. The chain links TRBV6-5 to TRBJ2-1; D tentatively reads TRBD1 or TRBD2 (6 bases each). The CDR3 sequence is CASSPRRGPVDEQFF. Here the CDR3 DNA reads TGTGCCAGCAGTCCACGTCGGGGGCCTGTGGATGAGCAGTTCTTC.